Each of the 30 T cell receptor beta chains below was sequenced from the same sample in a study of shared clonotypes between healthy human individuals. The data were produced by immunoSEQ multiplex PCR, yet TCRdb's version contains in-frame clones alone and is incomplete. The sample has roughly 2,500,000 clones, 80% to 95% seen once. Sequenced material: naive CD4+ T cells from PBMCs. Subset meaning: CD45RA+ positively selected. These receptors were taken from a man aged 18 to 29 in good health. Some clones in this sample may be carry-over from other donors' samples.

CDR3 sequence (DNA): TGTGCCAGCAGCCTCACTCCTAGCGGGTCCTACAATGAGCAGTTCTTC. It is translated as CASSLTPSGSYNEQFF. The chain employs TRBV7-3 and TRBJ2-1, with 8 bases matching TRBD2. V lost 5 bases to trimming and J lost 1 base; unmatched junction nucleotides: 7. Germline V gene data show CDR1 as SGHTA and CDR2 as FQGTGA. The CDR3 is made up of 16 amino acids.

In this sample, this clone turned up once. The chain has TRBV30 and TRBJ1-3, with a tentative D call TRBD1 (5 bases). Germline loops: CDR1 GTSNPN, CDR2 SVGIG (reference sequence). The length of the CDR3 is 17 residues. Between the trimmed V and J ends, which lost 2 bases and 0 bases, there was a span of 17 bases. Written as DNA, the CDR3 is TGTGCCTGGAGTCGTAGTACAGGAACGTCCTCTGGAAACACCATATATTTT. It translates to CAWSRSTGTSSGNTIYF. Based on the CDR3 plus reference TRBV30 and TRBJ1-3, the full variable domain is SQTIHQWPATLVQPVGSPLSLECTVEGTSNPNLYWYRQAAGRGLQLLFYSVGIGQISSEVPQNLSASRPQDRQFILSSKKLLLSDSGFYLCAWSRSTGTSSGNTIYFGEGSWLTVV.

Points on this clone: Other DNA sequences of this sample code for an identical CDR3. The J gene is TRBJ2-5, the V gene TRBV5-1; D call uncertain. V dropped 0 bases and J dropped 3 bases, with 6 bases sitting between them. Per germline, CDR1 SGHRS and CDR2 YFSETQ. The CDR3 is 13 residues long. The CDR3 DNA is TGCGCCAGCAGCTTGGTTGGAAAAGAGACCCAGTACTTC. It specifies CASSLVGKETQYF.

The chain combines TRBV11-2 with TRBJ2-1; 10 bases agree with TRBD1. The junction had 7 bases not matched to a gene; V was cut back by 2 bases and J by 9 bases. CDR3 length equals 15 residues. The germline gives CDR1 SGHAT, CDR2 FQNNGV. Here the CDR3 DNA reads TGTGCCAGCAGCTTACGGGACAGGGGCCGGAGTGAGCAGTTCTTC. As protein: CASSLRDRGRSEQFF.

The chain combines TRBV6-6 with TRBJ2-3; D is uncertain. V was pared by 4 bases and J by 2 bases, with 4 bases between. The germline V gene encodes CDR1 MNHNY and CDR2 SVGAGI (reference sequence). This CDR3 spans 12 amino acids. In DNA form, the CDR3 reads TGTGCCAGCAGTTTCGTCACAGATACGCAGTATTTT. Encoded protein: CASSFVTDTQYF.

The chain links TRBV28 to TRBJ2-3; either TRBD1 or TRBD2 may fit D (5 bases each). The CDR3 consists of 15 residues. V was cut by 3 bases and J by 5 bases, with 15 bases left in between. Germline values: CDR1 MDHEN, CDR2 SYDVKM. In nucleotides, the CDR3 is TGTGCCAGCAGTTTCCCGGGTGGGGGTAAAGATACGCAGTATTTT. Translated: CASSFPGGGKDTQYF.

This chain uses TRBV7-8 with TRBJ2-7; D tentatively fits TRBD1 or TRBD2 (5 bases each). V lost 5 bases and J lost 12, with 17 bases in between. The germline V gene encodes CDR1 SGHVS and CDR2 FQNEAQ. The length of the CDR3 is 12 residues. As DNA, the CDR3 is TGTGCCAGCAGCCCGGAAAGTGGGGGACGGTACTTC. Translated: CASSPESGGRYF.

The chain employs TRBV18 and TRBJ2-3; 11 nucleotides align to TRBD2. After removal of 2 bases from V and 0 bases from J, the junction contained 7 bases not matched to a gene. CDR1 is KGHSH and CDR2 is LQKENI in the germline V gene. The CDR3 contains 18 residues. The DNA for the CDR3 is TGTGCCAGCTCACCAGCGACTAGCGGGACCACTAGCACAGATACGCAGTATTTT. Translated, it gives CASSPATSGTTSTDTQYF.

V and J are TRBV11-2 and TRBJ2-7; D assignment may be TRBD1 or TRBD2 (5 bases each). Trimming removed 5 bases from V and 1 base from J, with 12 bases in between. Germline V CDR1 and CDR2: SGHAT, FQNNGV. CDR3 size: 14 residues. The CDR3 DNA follows: TGTGCCAGCAGCCAATTGGGGGAGTCCTACGAGCAGTACTTC. Amino acids: CASSQLGESYEQYF.

This clone was recorded only once. V usage is TRBV27 and J usage is TRBJ2-3, with TRBD2 identical over 10 bases. The CDR3 is 17 amino acids. Trimming at V came to 5 bases and at J to 6 bases, leaving 14 bases not matched to a gene. The germline V gene has CDR1 MNHEY and CDR2 SMNVEV (reference sequence). CDR3 amino acids: CASSPRVGSGRRDTQYF. In nucleotides, the CDR3 is TGTGCCAGCAGTCCGAGGGTTGGTAGCGGGAGGAGGGATACGCAGTATTTT.

The gene calls are TRBV9 and TRBJ1-2; D call uncertain. There are 14 residues in the CDR3. The germline V and J ends were trimmed by 0 bases and 7 bases, with 13 bases remaining between them. Germline V gene sequence: CDR1 SGDLS, CDR2 YYNGEE. This CDR3 is CASSVEEGLVGYTF. DNA for the CDR3: TGTGCCAGCAGCGTAGAGGAGGGTCTCGTTGGCTACACCTTC.

The rearrangement uses TRBV5-6 and TRBJ2-1, with D perhaps TRBD1 (5 bases). V dropped 0 bases and J dropped 1 base, with 17 bases sitting between them. From germline, CDR1 is SGHDT and CDR2 YYEEEE. The CDR3 has 18 amino acids. CDR3 region: CASSLVRQGSLSYNEQFF. CDR3 DNA: TGTGCCAGCAGCTTGGTCAGGCAGGGAAGTTTGTCCTACAATGAGCAGTTCTTC.

The genes are TRBV7-8 and TRBJ2-2; 8 nucleotides align to TRBD1. Trimming took 4 bases from V and 0 from J; bases not matched to a gene: 4. Germline values: CDR1 SGHVS, CDR2 FQNEAQ. The CDR3 covers 16 residues. The CDR3 loop is CASSSQGAANTGELFF. The CDR3 DNA is TGTGCCAGCAGCTCCCAGGGGGCGGCGAACACCGGGGAGCTGTTTTTT.

This clone was detected only once. The chain has TRBV5-1 and TRBJ2-5; 8 bases fit TRBD1. The V and J ends lost 4 bases and 8 bases, in that order; junction bases with no gene match: 16. Looked up from germline, CDR1 is SGHRS and CDR2 is YFSETQ. The CDR3 spans 16 residues. CDR3 in DNA: TGCGCCAGCAGCCCTAACCCCGGGACAGGTGGTGACACCCAGTACTTC. This gives the protein CASSPNPGTGGDTQYF.

This sequence joins TRBV21-1 and TRBJ1-4; TRBD1 reflects the table's D call only, with no check against the DNA. TRBV21-1 is an annotated pseudogene. The CDR3 extends over 19 amino acids. CDR3 nucleotides: TGTGCCAGCAGCGCCGCGATCGAGGGGGCGCGAAAGGGCAGTGAAAAACTGTTTTTT. This codes for CASSAAIEGARKGSEKLFF.

This sequence joins TRBV6-1 and TRBJ2-3; D assignment may be TRBD1 or TRBD2 (5 bases each). Per the germline V gene, CDR1 is MNHNS and CDR2 is SASEGT. CDR3 length: 15 amino acids. V was pared by 5 bases and J by 0 bases, with 12 bases between. CDR3 in DNA: TGTGCCAGCAGTCACGGGACGGTTAGCACAGATACGCAGTATTTT. Translation: CASSHGTVSTDTQYF.

This clone has a handful of counts. V usage is TRBV2 and J usage is TRBJ1-1; D gene ambiguous. V lost 6 bases, J lost 11 bases, and 22 bases lay in between. Germline values: CDR1 SNHLY, CDR2 FYNNEI. This CDR3 has 14 residues. The CDR3 sequence is CASSLTSNRRRAFF. The DNA of the CDR3 is TGTGCCAGCAGCCTTACATCAAATCGCCGGCGGGCTTTCTTT. Full variable domain (remainder filled in from reference TRBV2 and TRBJ1-1): EPEVTQTPSHQVTQMGQEVILRCVPISNHLYFYWYRQILGQKVEFLVSFYNNEISEKSEIFDDQFSVERPDGSNFTLKIRSTKLEDSAMYFCASSLTSNRRRAFFGQGTRLTVV.

This clone appeared once. The chain combines TRBV28 with TRBJ2-5, with D possibly matching TRBD2 (5 bases). This CDR3 comprises 13 residues. V lost 3 bases and J lost 4, with 9 bases in between. Per germline, CDR1 MDHEN and CDR2 SYDVKM. The CDR3 sequence: CASSFSGLETQYF. For the CDR3, the DNA is TGTGCCAGCAGTTTCTCGGGGTTAGAGACCCAGTACTTC.

This chain connects TRBV14 to TRBJ2-7; 10 bases match TRBD2. Germline CDR1 reads SGHDN; CDR2 reads FVKESK. CDR3 length: 17 residues. The J segment lost 7 bases and the V segment lost 4 bases, leaving 16 bases of the junction unmatched. CDR3 coding DNA: TGTGCCAGCAGCCGCCTCTCGGAGGCTAGCGGGGGCAAGGAGCAGTACTTC. Its translation is CASSRLSEASGGKEQYF.

The chain joins TRBV28 to TRBJ2-5; 8 bases are a match to TRBD1. Near its end, the DNA agrees better with TRBJ2-7, so the J call may be wrong. Germline CDR1 reads MDHEN; CDR2 reads SYDVKM. The CDR3 loop spans 14 amino acids. CDR3 amino acids: CASRATGGSYEQYF. In DNA, the CDR3 is TGTGCCAGCAGAGCAACAGGGGGGTCCTACGAGCAGTACTTC.

The V gene is TRBV28, the J gene TRBJ2-5; D remains unclear. Between the trimmed V and J ends, which lost 7 bases and 5 bases, there was a span of 14 bases. The CDR3 length is 13 residues. Germline V CDR1 and CDR2: MDHEN, SYDVKM. The CDR3 loop is CASTLNLGETQYF. DNA for the CDR3: TGTGCCAGCACCCTCAACTTGGGCGAGACCCAGTACTTC.

The V and J genes are TRBV28 and TRBJ1-5; TRBD1 aligns across 8 bases. The germline CDR1 and CDR2 sequences are MDHEN and SYDVKM. The V gene end was trimmed by 6 bases and the J gene end by 13 bases; junction bases not matched to a gene: 5. The CDR3 spans 11 residues. The CDR3 region is CASSIQGAQHF. The CDR3 bases are TGTGCCAGCAGCATCCAGGGGGCACAGCATTTT.

The J gene is TRBJ1-1, the V gene TRBV11-2, with D possibly being TRBD1 (5 bases). Trimming pared 6 bases from V and 3 bases from J, leaving 14 bases between. This CDR3 spans 14 amino acids. Germline V CDR1 and CDR2: SGHAT, FQNNGV. This CDR3 is CASRPQGRDTEAFF. The CDR3 nucleotides read TGTGCCAGCAGACCGCAGGGAAGGGACACTGAAGCTTTCTTT.

The V call is TRBV28, the J call TRBJ1-1; the D gene is possibly TRBD1 (6 bases). V dropped 3 bases and J dropped 4 bases, with 12 bases sitting between them. The CDR3 is 14 residues long. The V gene's germline CDR1 is MDHEN and CDR2 SYDVKM. CDR3: CASSLAGETTEAFF. The CDR3 region has the DNA TGTGCCAGCAGTTTGGCAGGGGAGACCACTGAAGCTTTCTTT.

This clone was recorded once. The sample contains more than one DNA sequence encoding this CDR3. The chain has TRBV9 and TRBJ1-5; D call uncertain. Germline-derived CDR1 and CDR2 are SGDLS and YYNGEE. The CDR3 covers 14 residues. Trimming stripped 0 bases from V and 2 bases from J, with 6 bases between. The CDR3 DNA reads as TGTGCCAGCAGCGTAGACAGTGGCAATCAGCCCCAGCATTTT. As protein: CASSVDSGNQPQHF.

This chain connects TRBV18 to TRBJ1-1, with a tentative D call TRBD1 (5 bases). The V gene's germline CDR1 is KGHSH and CDR2 LQKENI. Trimming removed 3 bases from V and 6 bases from J, with 11 bases in between. The CDR3 has 13 amino acids. CDR3 protein: CASSPGTNAEAFF. In DNA form, the CDR3 reads TGTGCCAGCTCACCGGGGACCAACGCTGAAGCTTTCTTT.

This sequence joins TRBV27 and TRBJ2-2, with 9 bases identical to TRBD2. Unmatched junction bases numbered 5, after V lost 6 bases and J lost 0 bases. Germline CDR1 is MNHEY and CDR2 is SMNVEV (reference sequence). This CDR3 has 16 residues. The CDR3 DNA follows: TGTGCCAGCAGCCGAGGACTAGCGTCGAACACCGGGGAGCTGTTTTTT. It encodes CASSRGLASNTGELFF.

The gene calls are TRBV19 and TRBJ1-1; 7 bases agree with TRBD1. The CDR3 totals 14 residues. V shed 5 bases and J 5 bases; nucleotides not matched to a gene: 8. Looked up from germline, CDR1 is LNHDA and CDR2 is SQIVND (reference sequence). This CDR3 reads CASSPRTGVTEAFF. The DNA of the CDR3 is TGTGCCAGTAGTCCGCGAACAGGGGTAACTGAAGCTTTCTTT.

The chain recombines TRBV28 with TRBJ2-7; 9 positions agree with TRBD2. The V and J ends lost 3 bases and 4 bases, in that order; junction bases with no gene match: 19. The CDR3 consists of 19 residues. Germline V gene data show CDR1 as MDHEN and CDR2 as SYDVKM. CDR3: CASSFLRLVKREVLYEQYF. CDR3 DNA: TGTGCCAGCAGTTTCCTCCGCCTGGTCAAGCGGGAGGTCTTATACGAGCAGTACTTC.

The genes are TRBV5-1 and TRBJ1-1; no clear D gene. Germline V lookup: CDR1 SGHRS, CDR2 YFSETQ. The V gene lost 1 base and the J gene lost 4 bases, with 14 bases spanning the gap. The CDR3 runs to 15 residues. CDR3 amino acids: CASSLLLSGSTEAFF. The DNA of the CDR3 is TGCGCCAGCAGCTTGTTGCTCTCCGGTAGCACTGAAGCTTTCTTT.